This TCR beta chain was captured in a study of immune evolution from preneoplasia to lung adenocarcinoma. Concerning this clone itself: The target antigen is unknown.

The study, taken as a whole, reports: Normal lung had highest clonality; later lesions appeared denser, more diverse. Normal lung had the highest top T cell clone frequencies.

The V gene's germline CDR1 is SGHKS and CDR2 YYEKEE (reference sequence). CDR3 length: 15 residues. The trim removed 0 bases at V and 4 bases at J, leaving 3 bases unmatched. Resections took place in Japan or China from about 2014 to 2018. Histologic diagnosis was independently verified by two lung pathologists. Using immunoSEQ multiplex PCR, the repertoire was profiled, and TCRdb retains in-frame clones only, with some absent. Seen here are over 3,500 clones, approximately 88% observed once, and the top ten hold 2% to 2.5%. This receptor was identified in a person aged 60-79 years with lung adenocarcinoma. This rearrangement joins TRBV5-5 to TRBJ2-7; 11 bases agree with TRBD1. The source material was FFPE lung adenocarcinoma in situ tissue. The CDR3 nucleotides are TGTGCCAGCAGCTTGGCGGGACAGGGGGGATACGAGCAGTACTTC. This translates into CASSLAGQGGYEQYF.